This TCR beta chain originates from a study of blood T cell repertoires in COVID-19. Study overall: Sites across the United States, Italy and Spain contributed samples from acute and convalescent COVID-19.

In the original processing: For nucleated cells, counts were estimated from reference gene primer amplification. Some clones are missing from TCRdb's copy, which holds only in-frame ones; the method was immunoSEQ multiplex PCR. The V and J calls and clone size are taken from that table; D and trimming were inferred from the DNA. The sample contains approximately 200,000 clones, 70% to 90% of which appear only once. Sequencing was performed on PBMCs or T cells enriched from blood (not recorded which). The TCR originated in a man in his thirties or forties who had recovered from COVID-19.

CDR3 amino acids: CSVVPYNTGELFF. CDR3 nucleotide sequence: TGCAGCGTTGTTCCGTATAACACCGGGGAGCTGTTTTTT. V usage is TRBV29-1 and J usage is TRBJ2-2; D is undetermined. The CDR3 extends over 13 amino acids. Germline assignment: CDR1 SQVTM and CDR2 ANQGSEA. The V end was cut by 4 bases, the J end by 2 bases, with 8 bases between.